This TCR beta chain is from a study of blood T cell repertoires in COVID-19. Across the whole study: Acute-phase and convalescent COVID-19 samples originated in the United States, Italy and Spain. From T cells, B-cell-depleted T cells, or PBMCs came the material, which was cDNA or gDNA.

V was clipped by 9 bases and J by 0 bases, with 11 bases between them. CDR1 is SGHDN and CDR2 is FVKESK in the germline V gene. This CDR3 contains 13 residues. Per the study methods: Reference gene primer amplification in the assay estimated nucleated cell counts. Assay used: immunoSEQ multiplex PCR; TCRdb lists only in-frame clones, some missing. V and J calls plus clone size are reproduced from that table; the DNA served to infer D and trimming. The sample has around 87,000 clones, roughly nine tenths seen once. This chain joins TRBV14 and TRBJ1-1; no clear D gene. The sample comprised peripheral blood. This clonotype was obtained from a man in his fifties or sixties with acute or convalescent COVID-19. CDR3 DNA: TGTGCCAGTAAACTTTCAATGAACACTGAAGCTTTCTTT. This codes for CASKLSMNTEAFF.